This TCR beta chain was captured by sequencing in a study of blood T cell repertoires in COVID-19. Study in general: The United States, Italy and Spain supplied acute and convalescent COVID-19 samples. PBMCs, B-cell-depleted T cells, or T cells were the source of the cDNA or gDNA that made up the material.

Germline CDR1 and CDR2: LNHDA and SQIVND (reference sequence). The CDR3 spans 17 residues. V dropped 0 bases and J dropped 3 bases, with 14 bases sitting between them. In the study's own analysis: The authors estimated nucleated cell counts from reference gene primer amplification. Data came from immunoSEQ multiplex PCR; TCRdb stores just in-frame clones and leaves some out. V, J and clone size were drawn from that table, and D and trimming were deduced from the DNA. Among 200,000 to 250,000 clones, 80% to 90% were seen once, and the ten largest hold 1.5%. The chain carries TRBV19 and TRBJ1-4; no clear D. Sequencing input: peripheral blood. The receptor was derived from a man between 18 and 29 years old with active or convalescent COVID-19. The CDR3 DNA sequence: TGTGCCAGTAGTATAGATCACACCCCAGGCCCTAATGAAAAACTGTTTTTT. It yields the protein CASSIDHTPGPNEKLFF.